This note documents a single T cell receptor (beta chain) sequence. As yet, its antigen is unknown. This sample is drawn from a study of T cell responses to AZD1222 COVID-19 vaccine. Findings and caveats of the study: White British donors predominated, females outnumbered males, and clonal diversity was possibly underestimated. Spike-specific TCR breadth and depth grew following two AZD1222 doses. Unmutated regions of variants are reportedly targeted by nearly half of spike-specific TCRs. Dominant at 160-218 and 743-854, vaccine-associated CD4 TCRs also spanned spike.

Method: immunoSEQ multiplex PCR; TCRdb's copy keeps in-frame clones and lacks some. The data show 100,000 to 150,000 clones, around 82% seen once. The CDR3 is 16 amino acids. Germline CDR1 is MNHNY and CDR2 is SVGAGI (reference sequence). The trim removed 11 bases at V and 2 bases at J, leaving 15 bases unmatched. The sequence derives from an adult in good health. Sequences were derived from peripheral blood, sampled on day 0 of AZD1222 vaccination. This chain connects TRBV6-6 to TRBJ2-3, with 8 bases aligning to TRBD1. CDR3 in amino acids: CAAWTRQGFVTDTQYF. The CDR3 nucleotides are TGTGCCGCCTGGACAAGACAGGGGTTTGTCACAGATACGCAGTATTTT.